This TCR beta chain was documented in a study of T-cell reconstitution after alpha-beta-depleted transplantation in children. V lost 4 bases and J 6 bases, leaving 9 bases between the germline ends. Germline CDR1 PRHDT, CDR2 FYEKMQ (reference sequence). CDR3 size: 13 residues. Unique molecular identifiers were used to barcode this TCRbeta library. MiXCR, run by TCRdb on the PCR reads, gives a single entry per CDR3 protein. The sample lists about 460,000 distinct CDR3 sequences, under 12% occurring once. This clonotype showed up many times. The target antigen is unknown. Findings and limits, study-wide: T-cell numbers and diversity, one year after transplant, stemmed largely from T cells that were newly produced. About two months after transplant, alpha-beta T cells reportedly came from several hundred expanded graft clones.

The sequences come from PBMCs, collected before TCRalphabeta/CD19-depleted stem cell transplant. The receptor's source is a child aged 2 to 10 with inherited bone marrow failure, due to receive a stem cell transplant. The chain employs TRBV13 and TRBJ1-4; no clear D. CDR3 loop: CASSSVMDEKLFF. The CDR3 DNA sequence: TGTGCCAGCAGCTCCGTTATGGATGAAAAACTGTTTTTT.